The clone carrying this T cell receptor (beta chain) was seen a few times. Original processing methods: By means of reference gene primer amplification, nucleated cell counts were estimated. This table comes from immunoSEQ multiplex PCR, and its TCRdb copy is limited to in-frame clones, with some not included. V, J and clone size were drawn from that table, and D and trimming were deduced from the DNA. This sample has more than 95,000 clones; approximately 68% occur once, and the top ten carry over 2%. These data originate in a study of blood T cell repertoires in COVID-19. Across the whole study: Some COVID-19 samples were acute and others convalescent; all came from the United States, Italy and Spain. From T cells, B-cell-depleted T cells, or PBMCs came the material, which was cDNA or gDNA.

The CDR3 contains 17 residues. With 3 bases clipped from V and 8 bases from J, the junction kept 16 bases outside the gene matches. Germline assignment: CDR1 LGHDT and CDR2 YNNKEL (reference sequence). The chain recombines TRBV3-1 (or the pseudogene TRBV3-2) with TRBJ2-1; 7 bases match TRBD2. The TCR comes from a woman aged 70-85 years with acute or convalescent COVID-19. Material: peripheral blood. CDR3 nucleotides: TGTGCCAGCAGCCATTCCACTTGGGGAGGGTACAGCGATGAGCAGTTCTTC. This encodes CASSHSTWGGYSDEQFF.